This is a list of T cell receptor beta chains from one sample in a study of T cell responses to AZD1222 COVID-19 vaccine. TCRdb's copy holds only in-frame clones and misses some; the assay was immunoSEQ multiplex PCR. The table lists roughly 91,000 clones, around 90% of them singletons. The sequencing here drew on peripheral blood, taken on day 0 of AZD1222 vaccination. The receptors stem from an adult in good health. CDR3s include the opening cysteine and the closing phenylalanine or tryptophan. Each record gives: J gene, D gene, V gene, CDR3 length, clone size, CDR3 protein, CDR3 DNA. The D gene is left open where the match is weak. Clone size appears in some rows only: once, few, many, or a class for an expanded clone.

TRBJ2-3,-,TRBV20-1,16,-,CSASGAEITSTDTQYF,TGCAGTGCTAGTGGGGCGGAGATTACTAGCACAGATACGCAGTATTTT
TRBJ1-2,-,TRBV6-5,15,-,CASSPSGAVPYGYTF,TGTGCCAGCAGCCCCAGTGGCGCCGTGCCCTATGGCTACACCTTC
TRBJ2-4,-,TRBV7-2,17,-,CASSLATLVLAKNIQYF,TGTGCCAGCAGCTTAGCGACCTTAGTACTAGCCAAAAACATTCAGTACTTC
TRBJ2-6,-,TRBV7-3,16,few,CASSAGGGSGANVLTF,TGTGCCAGCAGCGCAGGAGGAGGCTCGGGGGCCAACGTCCTGACTTTC
TRBJ1-5,-,TRBV28,15,few,CASGMTAVNGQPQHF,TGTGCCAGCGGAATGACAGCGGTTAACGGTCAGCCCCAGCATTTT
TRBJ2-1,-,TRBV9,13,-,CASSVQNGWKQFF,TGTGCCAGCAGCGTACAAAACGGGTGGAAGCAGTTCTTC
TRBJ1-6,-,TRBV7-9,14,few,CASSLEQYNSPLHF,TGTGCCAGCAGCTTAGAACAGTATAATTCACCCCTCCACTTT
TRBJ1-6,-,TRBV7-8,15,-,CASSTGTPPDSPLHF,TGTGCCAGCAGCACAGGGACTCCCCCGGATTCACCCCTCCACTTT
TRBJ2-2,-,TRBV7-3,12,-,CASSYHTGELFF,TGTGCCAGCAGCTATCACACCGGGGAGCTGTTTTTT
TRBJ2-3,-,TRBV9,15,-,CASSARGGTTDTQYF,TGTGCCAGCAGCGCGAGGGGGGGAACCACAGATACGCAGTATTTT
TRBJ2-5,-,TRBV7-2,13,-,CASSFVYQETQYF,TGTGCCAGCAGCTTCGTATACCAGGAGACCCAGTACTTC
TRBJ2-2,-,TRBV7-9,15,-,CASSLQGTNTGELFF,TGTGCCAGCAGCTTGCAGGGCACGAACACCGGGGAGCTGTTTTTT
TRBJ2-2,-,TRBV11-1,12,-,CASRGEGGELFF,TGTGCCAGCAGGGGTGAGGGCGGGGAGCTGTTTTTT
TRBJ2-2,TRBD2,TRBV7-3,15,-,CASRSGGENTGELFF,TGTGCCAGCAGGTCGGGGGGTGAGAACACCGGGGAGCTGTTTTTT
TRBJ1-1,-,TRBV10-2,14,few,CASVEVGWNTEAFF,TGCGCCAGCGTAGAAGTAGGGTGGAACACTGAAGCTTTCTTT
TRBJ1-2,TRBD1,TRBV19,18,once,CASSVPRGQGVSGYGYTF,TGTGCCAGTAGTGTTCCTCGGGGACAGGGGGTGTCTGGCTATGGCTACACCTTC
TRBJ2-1,TRBD2,TRBV13,17,-,CASSLGGISGTSNEQFF,TGTGCCAGCAGCTTGGGGGGTATTTCCGGGACTAGCAATGAGCAGTTCTTC
TRBJ1-5,-,TRBV6-5,13,few,CASTWEWGQPQHF,TGTGCCAGCACGTGGGAGTGGGGTCAGCCCCAGCATTTT
TRBJ2-3,TRBD2,TRBV14,16,-,CASSQGLAGGPNTQYF,TGTGCCAGCAGCCAAGGACTAGCGGGAGGGCCGAATACGCAGTATTTT
TRBJ2-1,-,TRBV20-1,15,-,CSASKFSMAYNEQFF,TGCAGTGCTAGTAAATTTTCTATGGCATACAATGAGCAGTTCTTC
TRBJ2-7,-,TRBV7-2,15,-,CASSTDRPPTYEQYF,TGTGCCAGCAGCACGGACAGACCTCCTACCTACGAGCAGTACTTC
TRBJ2-3,TRBD2,TRBV5-4,15,-,CASSPLAGETDTQYF,TGTGCCAGCAGCCCCCTAGCGGGAGAAACAGATACGCAGTATTTT